The following is a TCR beta chain sequence with its context. This specimen belongs to a study of blood T cell repertoires in COVID-19. The length of the CDR3 is 14 residues. CDR1 MNHEY and CDR2 SVGAGI come from the germline V gene. V lost 6 bases to trimming and J lost 3 bases, with 15 bases between them. The assay was immunoSEQ multiplex PCR, and TCRdb's table has in-frame clones only and misses some. The top ten hold roughly 1.8% of the sample, which has around 450,000 clones, 70% to 90% seen once. Sequencing was carried out using PBMCs or T cells enriched from blood (not recorded which). The clonotype originates from a woman between 18 and 29 years old with acute COVID-19. The genes are TRBV6-5 and TRBJ2-7, with a possible D match to TRBD2 (5 bases). Here the CDR3 reads CASRVRGLVYEQYF. CDR3 DNA sequence: TGTGCCAGCAGAGTCCGCGGACTTGTCTACGAGCAGTACTTC.